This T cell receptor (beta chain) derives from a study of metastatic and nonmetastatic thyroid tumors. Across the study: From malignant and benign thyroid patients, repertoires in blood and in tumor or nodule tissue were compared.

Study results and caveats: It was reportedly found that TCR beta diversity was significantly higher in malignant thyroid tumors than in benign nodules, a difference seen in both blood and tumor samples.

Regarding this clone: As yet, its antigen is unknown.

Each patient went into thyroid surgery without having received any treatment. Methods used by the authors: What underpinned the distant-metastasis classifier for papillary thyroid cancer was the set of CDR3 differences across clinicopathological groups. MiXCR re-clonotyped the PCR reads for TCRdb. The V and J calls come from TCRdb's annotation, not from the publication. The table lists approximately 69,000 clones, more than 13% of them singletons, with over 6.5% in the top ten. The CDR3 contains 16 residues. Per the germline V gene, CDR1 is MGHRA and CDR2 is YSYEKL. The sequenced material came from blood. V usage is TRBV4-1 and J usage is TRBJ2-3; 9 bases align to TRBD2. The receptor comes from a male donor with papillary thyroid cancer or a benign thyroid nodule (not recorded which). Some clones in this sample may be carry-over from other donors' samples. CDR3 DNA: TGCTTCAGCAGCCCCACTGGCGGGAGGGCTGCGGATACGCAGTATTTT. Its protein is CFSSPTGGRAADTQYF.